This TCR beta chain was sequenced for a study of blood T cell repertoires in COVID-19. Study as a whole: The United States, Italy and Spain provided the acute and convalescent COVID-19 samples.

Repertoires were generated with immunoSEQ multiplex PCR, while TCRdb's copy carries only in-frame clones and drops some. The data hold about 70,000 clones, with roughly 80% observed a single time. Material: peripheral blood. The clonotype comes from a woman aged 65 to 85 with acute or convalescent COVID-19.

The CDR3 is CASRRTENTEAFF. DNA of the CDR3: TGTGCCAGCAGGCGGACTGAAAACACTGAAGCTTTCTTT. The chain uses TRBV3-1 (or the pseudogene TRBV3-2) and TRBJ1-1; no clear D. Germline CDR1 LGHDT, CDR2 YNNKEL (reference sequence). The CDR3 is made up of 13 amino acids. Trimming cost V 6 bases and J 2 bases, with 10 bases left between them.